This T cell receptor beta chain was found in a study of long-term antiretroviral therapy in people with HIV. Study-level results: Despite increasing after ART, diversity remained lower than that of transplant donor controls.

About this clone: The antigen is unknown.

With survey level as its setting, the immunoSEQ assay was v3.0. Sequencing targeted 40,000-50,000 T-cell genomes per sample. Generated by immunoSEQ multiplex PCR, the TCRdb table keeps only in-frame clones and is missing some. The sample holds 20,000 to 30,000 clones, around 83% seen once. The sample here was unsorted PBMCs, taken 3 years after starting antiretroviral therapy. The TCR sequence derives from a man between 50 and 59 years old with HIV.

The CDR3 protein is CASSVAPALAYEQYF. The CDR3 DNA reads TGTGCCAGCAGCGTAGCGCCCGCCCTCGCCTACGAGCAGTACTTC. The genes are TRBV9 and TRBJ2-7; no definite D call. Trimming pared 0 bases from V and 2 bases from J, leaving 12 bases between. The CDR3 runs to 15 residues. Germline V lookup: CDR1 SGDLS, CDR2 YYNGEE.